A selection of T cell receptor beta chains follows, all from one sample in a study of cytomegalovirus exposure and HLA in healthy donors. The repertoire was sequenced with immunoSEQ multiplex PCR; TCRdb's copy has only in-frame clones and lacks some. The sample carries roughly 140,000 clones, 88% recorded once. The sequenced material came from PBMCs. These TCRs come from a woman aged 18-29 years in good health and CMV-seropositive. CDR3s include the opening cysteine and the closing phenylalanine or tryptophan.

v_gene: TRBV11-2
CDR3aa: CASSQDRTGNTIYF

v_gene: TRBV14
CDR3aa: CASQRRTNTEAFF

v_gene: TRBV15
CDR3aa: CATSRGLPGLAGDNEQFF

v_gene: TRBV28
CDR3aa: CASSPMPGTGAYGYTF

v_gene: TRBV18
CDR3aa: CASSPSSGGYDTQYF

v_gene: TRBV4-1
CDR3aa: CASSPLGGGSTDTQYF

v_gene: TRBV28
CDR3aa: CASSTTGGVDGYTF

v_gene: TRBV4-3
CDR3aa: CASSQQDRARGYTF

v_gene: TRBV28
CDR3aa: CASSFSDEQFF

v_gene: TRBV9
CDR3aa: CASSPQQGGELFF

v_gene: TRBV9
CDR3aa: CASSGGVPRGYTF

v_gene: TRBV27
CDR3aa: CASSLGGPDTQYF

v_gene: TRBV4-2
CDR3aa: CASSQDEGTGANVLTF

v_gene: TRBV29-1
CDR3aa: CSVARGSYEQYF

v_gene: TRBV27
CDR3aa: CASSLLQGSSPLHF

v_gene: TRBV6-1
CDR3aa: CASSERDRIMNTEAFF

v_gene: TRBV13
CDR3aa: CASSLSLTGPSRKSYTF

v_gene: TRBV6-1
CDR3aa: CASSESPGGSNQPQHF

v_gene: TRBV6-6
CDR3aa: CASSYDAVADTQYF

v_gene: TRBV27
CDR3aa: CASSSTLDTEAFF

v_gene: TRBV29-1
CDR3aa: CSVYLGSYNEQFF

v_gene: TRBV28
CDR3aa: CASSLYLDRGDTEAFF

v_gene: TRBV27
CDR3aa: CASSTRQGSYNSPLHF

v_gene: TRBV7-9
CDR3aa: CASGTGVGQPQHF

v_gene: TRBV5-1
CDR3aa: CASSPGRGAETQYF

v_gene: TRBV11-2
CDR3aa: CASSARSGKTQYF

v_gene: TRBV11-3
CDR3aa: CASSPRWNTEAFF

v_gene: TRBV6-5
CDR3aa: CASSYSWGRGNTEAFF

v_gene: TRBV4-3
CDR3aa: CASSQELGSNQPQHF

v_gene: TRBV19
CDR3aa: CASARGGTYEQYF

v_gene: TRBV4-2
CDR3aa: CASSGLAGDSDTQYF

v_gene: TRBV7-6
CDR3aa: CASSYYSGTGRYEQYF

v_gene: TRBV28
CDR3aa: CASRGRGYGYTF

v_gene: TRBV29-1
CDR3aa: CSGAKRVSYNEQFF

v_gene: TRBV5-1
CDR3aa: CASSGWDSEFNYGYTF

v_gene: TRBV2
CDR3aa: CASSYTSGSYNEQFF

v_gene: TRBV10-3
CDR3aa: CAIRPGGRSPLHF

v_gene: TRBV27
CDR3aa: CASRSRGRVNTEAFF

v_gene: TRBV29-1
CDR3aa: CSVEWGGRTDTQYF

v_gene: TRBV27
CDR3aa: CASSGNSGYEQYF

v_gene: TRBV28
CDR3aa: CASSFQGAGNTIYF

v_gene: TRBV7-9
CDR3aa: CASSSIDTLAGGQYEQYF

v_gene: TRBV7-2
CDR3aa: CASSPPGLAGGTEQFF

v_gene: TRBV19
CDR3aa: CASTPGGDNSPLHF

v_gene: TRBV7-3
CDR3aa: CASSLTGGRTDTQYF

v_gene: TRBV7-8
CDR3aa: CASSSARTGVYGYTF

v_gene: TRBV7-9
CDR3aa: CASSPGDRKFF

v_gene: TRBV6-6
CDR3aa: CASTSPKENYGYTF

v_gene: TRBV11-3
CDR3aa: CASSLEVVQPSEQFF

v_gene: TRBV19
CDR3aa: CASTSPRLYGYTF

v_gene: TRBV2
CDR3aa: CASSSTGGYGNTIYF